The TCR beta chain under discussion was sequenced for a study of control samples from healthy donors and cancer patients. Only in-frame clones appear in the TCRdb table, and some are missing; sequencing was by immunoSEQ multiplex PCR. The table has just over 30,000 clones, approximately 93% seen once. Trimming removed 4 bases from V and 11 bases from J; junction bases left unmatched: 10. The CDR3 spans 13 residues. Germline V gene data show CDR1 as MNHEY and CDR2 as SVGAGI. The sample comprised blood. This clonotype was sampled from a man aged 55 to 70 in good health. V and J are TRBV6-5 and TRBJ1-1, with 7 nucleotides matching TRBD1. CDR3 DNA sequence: TGTGCCAGCAGTTCGGCACAGGGGATACTGGCTTTCTTT. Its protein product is CASSSAQGILAFF.